The source of this T cell receptor (beta chain) is a study of blood T cell repertoires in COVID-19. At the level of the study: Sites across the United States, Italy and Spain contributed samples from acute and convalescent COVID-19. The analysed material was cDNA or gDNA that came from T cells, B-cell-depleted T cells, or PBMCs.

Participants spanned ages about 18 to 90 years and resided in over 20 US areas. All recovered Cohort 3 donors got two negative PCRs, got clearance, or saw symptom resolution. Libraries were prepared by immunoSEQ multiplex PCR; TCRdb keeps only in-frame clonotypes and omits some of them. The table shows roughly 250,000 clones, with 85% to 95% occurring only once. This TCR was recovered from a woman aged 18-35 years who had recovered from COVID-19. Sequencing was performed on PBMCs or T cells enriched from blood (not recorded which).

The DNA of the CDR3 is TGTGCCAGCAGCGTCGGGGGAGATTGGGAGACCCAGTACTTC. Translation gives CASSVGGDWETQYF. V and J are TRBV9 and TRBJ2-5, with D perhaps matching TRBD2 (6 bases). Trimming stripped 2 bases from V and 5 bases from J, with 13 bases between. Per germline, CDR1 SGDLS and CDR2 YYNGEE. This CDR3 comprises 14 residues.